The rows below give T cell receptor beta chains drawn from one sample of a study of blood T cell repertoires in COVID-19. The repertoire was sequenced with immunoSEQ multiplex PCR; TCRdb's copy has only in-frame clones and lacks some. The sample holds roughly 110,000 clones, more than 80% seen once. Sequencing was done on a sample of peripheral blood. Receptor source: a woman aged 45-65 years with acute or convalescent COVID-19. Each CDR3 is given with its conserved first and last residue. D genes are given only for firm matches. Not all rows give a size; the values are once, few, many and, for expanded clones, a class.

TRBJ1-2,TRBV6-2/TRBV6-3,TRBD1,NA,CASSYPDRVGYGYTF,TGTGCCAGCAGTTACCCGGACAGGGTGGGCTATGGCTACACCTTC
TRBJ1-4,TRBV28,TRBD1,NA,CASSTSLGQGIEKLFF,TGTGCCAGCAGTACATCCCTCGGACAGGGGATCGAAAAACTGTTTTTT
TRBJ2-3,TRBV3-1/TRBV3-2,NA,NA,CASSQDEMGTDTQYF,TGTGCCAGCAGCCAAGATGAGATGGGCACAGATACGCAGTATTTT
TRBJ2-1,TRBV28,TRBD2,NA,CASSLGLAGAGVSSYNEQFF,TGTGCCAGCAGTTTAGGACTAGCGGGAGCAGGGGTGAGCTCCTACAATGAGCAGTTCTTC
TRBJ1-1,TRBV30,NA,NA,CAWRYDSYTEAFF,TGTGCCTGGAGGTACGACAGTTACACTGAAGCTTTCTTT
TRBJ1-2,TRBV4-1,TRBD1,NA,CASSQPGQANYGYTF,TGCGCCAGCAGCCAACCGGGACAGGCAAACTATGGCTACACCTTC
TRBJ1-2,TRBV3-1/TRBV3-2,NA,once,CASSQDILRRPRDYGYTF,TGTGCCAGCAGCCAAGATATTCTCCGCCGGCCGAGGGACTATGGCTACACCTTC
TRBJ2-2,TRBV5-1,NA,NA,CASSLEGRETGELFF,TGCGCCAGCAGCTTGGAGGGCAGGGAAACCGGGGAGCTGTTTTTT
TRBJ1-5,TRBV28,NA,NA,CASSLREGQPQHF,TGTGCCAGCAGTTTGAGGGAAGGTCAGCCCCAGCATTTT
TRBJ2-3,TRBV2,TRBD2,NA,CASTPRAGGLADTQYF,TGTGCCAGCACCCCCCGAGCGGGGGGGCTCGCAGATACGCAGTATTTT
TRBJ1-5,TRBV19,NA,NA,CASNKGGGLSNQPQHF,TGTGCCAGCAACAAAGGGGGGGGGCTAAGCAATCAGCCCCAGCATTTT
TRBJ1-1,TRBV3-1/TRBV3-2,NA,NA,CASSQAGTGANTEAFF,TGTGCCAGCAGCCAAGCAGGAACAGGAGCGAACACTGAAGCTTTCTTT
TRBJ1-2,TRBV3-1/TRBV3-2,TRBD1,NA,CASSHQDRGDYGYTF,TGTGCCAGCAGCCATCAAGACAGGGGAGACTATGGCTACACCTTC
TRBJ1-2,TRBV6-5,NA,NA,CASSYSVQGGSDGYTF,TGTGCCAGCAGTTACTCGGTCCAGGGAGGAAGCGATGGCTACACCTTC
TRBJ1-1,TRBV28,NA,NA,CASSRNRGTEAFF,TGTGCCAGCAGCCGAAACAGAGGGACTGAAGCTTTCTTT
TRBJ1-1,TRBV6-2/TRBV6-3,TRBD1,once,CASSSSRQGMNTEAFF,TGTGCCAGCAGTTCCTCCAGACAGGGCATGAACACTGAAGCTTTCTTT
TRBJ2-7,TRBV2,TRBD1,few,CASRITGGHEQYF,TGTGCCAGCAGGATCACAGGGGGCCACGAGCAGTACTTC
TRBJ1-2,TRBV5-4,TRBD1,NA,CASLHKGQAISGYTF,TGTGCCAGTTTGCACAAGGGACAGGCGATCTCTGGCTACACCTTC
TRBJ1-2,TRBV2,NA,NA,CASRGGGRNYGYTF,TGTGCCAGCAGAGGGGGGGGGCGAAACTATGGCTACACCTTC
TRBJ1-2,TRBV2,NA,few,CVSPGENWGNYGYTF,TGTGTTTCACCTGGGGAGAACTGGGGTAACTATGGCTACACCTTC
TRBJ1-1,TRBV18,TRBD1,once,CASSPTGANTEAFF,TGTGCCAGCTCACCAACAGGGGCGAACACTGAAGCTTTCTTT
TRBJ2-2,TRBV10-3,NA,NA,CAIRPAGETGELFF,TGTGCCATCAGGCCTGCAGGGGAAACCGGGGAGCTGTTTTTT
TRBJ2-5,TRBV25-1,NA,NA,CASSERGGAVIQETQYF,TGTGCCAGCAGTGAAAGAGGTGGAGCAGTAATCCAAGAGACCCAGTACTTC
TRBJ2-6,TRBV5-6,TRBD1,NA,CASSLIGGDGYGANVLTF,TGTGCCAGCAGCTTGATAGGGGGCGATGGTTATGGGGCCAACGTCCTGACTTTC
TRBJ1-1,TRBV7-9,NA,NA,CASSLIQRAGITEAFF,TGTGCCAGCAGCTTAATCCAGCGGGCAGGGATAACTGAAGCTTTCTTT
TRBJ1-6,TRBV6-2/TRBV6-3,NA,NA,CASSYLPTGRDIDNSPLHF,TGTGCCAGCAGTTACCTACCCACCGGCAGGGACATTGATAATTCACCCCTCCACTTT
TRBJ1-5,TRBV15,NA,NA,CATSYLGGVENYSNQPQHF,TGTGCCACCAGCTACCTGGGGGGGGTCGAAAATTATAGCAATCAGCCCCAGCATTTT
TRBJ1-5,TRBV10-3,TRBD1,NA,CAISESSQGAMGQPQHF,TGTGCCATCAGTGAGTCTTCGCAGGGGGCGATGGGTCAGCCCCAGCATTTT
TRBJ2-2,TRBV10-3,TRBD1,NA,CAISYRGSAGELFF,TGTGCCATCAGCTACAGGGGGAGCGCCGGGGAGCTGTTTTTT
TRBJ2-3,TRBV9,TRBD2,NA,CASSPYGASGTVTDTQYF,TGTGCCAGCAGCCCGTATGGGGCTAGCGGAACTGTCACAGATACGCAGTATTTT
TRBJ2-7,TRBV19,TRBD1,NA,CASSPGTGNYEQYF,TGTGCCAGTAGCCCCGGGACAGGGAACTACGAGCAGTACTTC
TRBJ1-6,TRBV28,NA,once,CASSLTEMYNSPLHF,TGTGCCAGCAGTTTAACAGAGATGTATAATTCACCCCTCCACTTT
TRBJ1-1,TRBV18,NA,NA,CASSLRGRAPRVF,TGTGCCAGCTCCCTTAGGGGCAGGGCACCTAGAGTCTTT
TRBJ2-3,TRBV6-5,TRBD1,NA,CASSYSGQGVWDTQYF,TGTGCCAGCAGTTACTCGGGGCAGGGGGTGTGGGATACGCAGTATTTT
TRBJ2-6,TRBV30,NA,NA,CAWSQGGAGANVLTF,TGTGCCTGGAGTCAAGGGGGGGCGGGGGCCAACGTCCTGACTTTC
TRBJ2-5,TRBV12-5,TRBD2,NA,CASVTSGGAETQYF,TGTGCTAGTGTCACTAGCGGGGGGGCCGAGACCCAGTACTTC
TRBJ2-7,TRBV14,NA,NA,CASSQERGSYEQYF,TGTGCCAGCAGCCAAGAGAGGGGGTCCTACGAGCAGTACTTC
TRBJ2-2,TRBV19,TRBD2,NA,CASSKAGGPAGELFF,TGTGCCAGTAGTAAAGCGGGGGGGCCCGCCGGGGAGCTGTTTTTT
TRBJ2-7,TRBV5-8,NA,NA,CASILLEGFYEQYF,TGTGCCAGCATTCTTTTGGAGGGATTCTACGAGCAGTACTTC
TRBJ1-1,TRBV25-1,NA,NA,CASGYTDLEAFF,TGTGCCAGCGGATATACAGATCTTGAAGCTTTCTTT
TRBJ1-4,TRBV30,NA,NA,CAWSVNYNEKLFF,TGTGCCTGGAGTGTAAACTATAATGAAAAACTGTTTTTT
TRBJ2-7,TRBV7-9,NA,NA,CASSLGQPAGEQYF,TGTGCCAGCAGCTTGGGACAGCCGGCGGGGGAGCAGTACTTC